Included here is one TCR beta chain sequence, with context. This specimen belongs to a study of T cell repertoires in aging, cancer and after chemotherapy. Turning to the study itself: Patients with chronic lymphocytic leukemia were sampled before and after fludarabine- or bendamustine-based chemotherapy.

Rearranged V-D-J TRB sequences were amplified with a mixed TRB-A/B primer pool. TCRdb recomputed calls from the multiplex PCR reads with MiXCR, one row per CDR3 protein. The table lists about 6,200 distinct CDR3 sequences, around 30% of them singletons. Peripheral blood genomic DNA, not sorted cells or RNA, was the template. V lost 3 bases and J 7 bases, leaving 10 bases between the germline ends. Germline V gene sequence: CDR1 MNHEY, CDR2 SMNVEV (reference sequence). The CDR3 is 14 residues long. J is TRBJ1-6 and V is TRBV27; the D is unclear. Material: blood. The clonotype was recovered from a human donor with a blood cancer. For the CDR3, the DNA is TGTGCCAGCAGTTTGGAACGGGGAAATTCACCCCTCCACTTT. Translated, it gives CASSLERGNSPLHF.